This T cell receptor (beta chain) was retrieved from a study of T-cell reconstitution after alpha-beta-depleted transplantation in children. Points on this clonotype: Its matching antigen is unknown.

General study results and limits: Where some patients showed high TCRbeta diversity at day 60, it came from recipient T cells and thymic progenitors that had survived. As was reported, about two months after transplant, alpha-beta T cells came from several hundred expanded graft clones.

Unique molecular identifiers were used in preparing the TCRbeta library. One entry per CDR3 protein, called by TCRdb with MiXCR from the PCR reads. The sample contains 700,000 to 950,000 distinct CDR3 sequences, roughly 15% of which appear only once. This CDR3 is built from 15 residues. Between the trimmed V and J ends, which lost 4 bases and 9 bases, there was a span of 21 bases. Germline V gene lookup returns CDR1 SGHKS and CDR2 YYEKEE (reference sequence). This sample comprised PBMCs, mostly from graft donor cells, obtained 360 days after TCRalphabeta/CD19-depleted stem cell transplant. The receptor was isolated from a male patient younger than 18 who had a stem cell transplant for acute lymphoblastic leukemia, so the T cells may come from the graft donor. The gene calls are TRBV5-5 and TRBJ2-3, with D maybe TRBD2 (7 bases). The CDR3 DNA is TGTGCCAGCAGCCCACTGAGCGGGACAACCGGAACGCAGTATTTT. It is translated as CASSPLSGTTGTQYF.